The 11 T cell receptor beta chains reported below all come from one sample, sequenced in a study of blood T cells in healthy people across ages. Using a J-beta primer mix together with a sample-barcoded 5' primer, a second PCR was run for roughly 6 to 12 cycles. TCRdb analysed the 5' RACE reads with MiXCR anew, one entry per CDR3 protein. The sample carries around 1,000,000 distinct CDR3 sequences, roughly two fifths recorded once. The specimen sequenced was blood. These receptors all stem from a young man in good health.

The chain carries TRBV20-1 and TRBJ2-1, with D unclear. The CDR3 totals 15 residues. Germline-derived CDR1 and CDR2 are DFQATT and SNEGSKA (reference sequence). The ends were cut back, 6 bases at V and 0 bases at J, with 15 bases in the middle. The CDR3: CSAPGATVSYNEQFF. For the CDR3, the DNA is TGCAGTGCCCCCGGAGCTACTGTCTCCTACAATGAGCAGTTCTTC.

This clonotype was observed at least ten times. The rearrangement uses TRBV29-1 and TRBJ2-3, with D perhaps matching TRBD1 or TRBD2 (5 bases each). The CDR3 loop spans 14 amino acids. From germline, CDR1 is SQVTM and CDR2 ANQGSEA. The V end lost 5 bases, the J end lost 2 bases, and 14 bases lay between the germline ends. The CDR3 loop reads CSVPRGPTTDTQYF. CDR3 nucleotides: TGCAGCGTTCCCCGGGGACCAACCACAGATACGCAGTATTTT.

V usage is TRBV20-1 and J usage is TRBJ2-1; 8 nucleotides agree with TRBD2. The CDR3 has 19 amino acids. Germline V gene sequence: CDR1 DFQATT, CDR2 SNEGSKA (reference sequence). V was clipped by 4 bases and J by 3 bases; unmatched bases: 20. DNA for the CDR3: TGCAGTGCTACTCCATCTATCGGGACTAGGGGAAAGTACTACAATGAGCAGTTCTTC. It encodes CSATPSIGTRGKYYNEQFF.

This clonotype has just a few counts. The gene calls are TRBV7-9 and TRBJ1-2; 7 bases line up with TRBD1. Losses at the gene ends were 5 bases for V and 0 bases for J; bases not matched to a gene: 12. Germline-derived CDR1 and CDR2 are SEHNR and FQNEAQ (reference sequence). The CDR3 has 17 amino acids. The CDR3 region has the DNA TGTGCCAGCAGCCCAACCGGGACAGCTACGTCTAACTATGGCTACACCTTC. Amino acids: CASSPTGTATSNYGYTF. Looking up the rest from reference TRBV7-9 and TRBJ1-2 gives the full variable domain: DTGVSQNPRHKITKRGQNVTFRCDPISEHNRLYWYRQTLGQGPEFLTYFQNEAQLEKSRLLSDRFSAERPKGSFSTLEIQRTEQGDSAMYLCASSPTGTATSNYGYTFGSGTRLTVV.

This clonotype has more than one count but fewer than ten. The chain carries TRBV20-1 and TRBJ2-1; the D gene is possibly TRBD1 (5 bases). The CDR3 totals 13 residues. The V and J ends lost 4 bases and 6 bases respectively, with 13 bases between them. CDR1 and CDR2 from the germline V gene are DFQATT and SNEGSKA (reference sequence). This CDR3 is CSATGYPANEQFF. The CDR3 DNA sequence: TGCAGTGCTACAGGGTATCCGGCCAATGAGCAGTTCTTC.

The chain has TRBV20-1 and TRBJ2-3; 12 bases are shared with TRBD2. Germline V gene lookup returns CDR1 DFQATT and CDR2 SNEGSKA (reference sequence). The length of the CDR3 is 15 residues. V shed 3 bases, J shed 10 bases, and the junction held 11 bases outside the gene matches. The CDR3 reads CSASETSGGPLSQYF. The CDR3 DNA is TGCAGTGCTAGTGAAACTAGCGGGGGGCCCCTGTCGCAGTATTTT.

The chain has TRBV24-1 and TRBJ1-2, with a possible D match to TRBD1 (5 bases). V gave up 6 bases and J gave up 5 bases, with 12 bases separating them. Looked up from germline, CDR1 is KGHDR and CDR2 is SFDVKD. The CDR3 contains 13 residues. CDR3 nucleotides: TGTGCCACCAGTACCAGGGTGGGGTATGGCTACACCTTC. Translation: CATSTRVGYGYTF.

In its sample, this clonotype was seen a few times. This chain connects TRBV29-1 to TRBJ2-7; D gene unclear. CDR1 and CDR2 from the germline V gene are SQVTM and ANQGSEA. CDR3 size: 14 residues. V shed 3 bases and J shed 2 bases, with 14 bases lying between them. CDR3 amino acids: CSVDSTDGAYEQYF. The CDR3 bases are TGCAGCGTTGATTCGACCGACGGAGCCTACGAGCAGTACTTC.

The chain is built from TRBV15 and TRBJ1-3, with 7 bases aligning to TRBD1. Germline loops: CDR1 LNHNV, CDR2 YYDKDF (reference sequence). The CDR3 totals 15 residues. J lost 8 bases, V lost 6 bases, and 13 bases had no gene match. CDR3 sequence reads: CATSFSPGQRDTIYF. The CDR3 nucleotides read TGTGCCACCAGTTTCTCCCCGGGACAGCGGGACACCATATATTTT.

Only a few counts were recorded for this clonotype. Its ends do not fully match the called genes, so a read error is possible. The V call is TRBV12-3 or TRBV12-4, the J call TRBJ2-2, with D possibly being TRBD2 (5 bases). This CDR3 comprises 14 residues. CDR3 nucleotides: TGTGCCAGCAGCTTTCTTGGGTACACCGGGGAGTTGTTTTTT. Amino acid sequence: CASSFLGYTGELFF.

This clonotype occurred a few times. This rearrangement joins TRBV6-1 to TRBJ2-2; no definite D call. In germline, CDR1 is MNHNS, CDR2 SASEGT. CDR3 length: 15 amino acids. V was trimmed by 6 bases and J by 4 bases, leaving 15 bases between them. CDR3 sequence (DNA): TGTGCCAGCAGAGACGCCAAGGGTAGCACCGGGGAGCTGTTTTTT. Amino acid sequence: CASRDAKGSTGELFF.